One sample yielded the 30 T cell receptor beta chains listed below, sequenced in a study of T-cell memory formation after mild COVID-19. TCRdb passed the 5' RACE reads through MiXCR, listing each CDR3 protein once. The sample has around 210,000 distinct CDR3 sequences, over 7.5% seen once. The sample was PBMCs or a T cell subset sorted from them (not recorded which). These receptors all come from a man younger than 35 who had mild COVID-19 (a few samples of this study predate the infection). Cell type and time point are not known.

This clonotype was counted ten times or more. This chain connects TRBV7-2 to TRBJ1-1, with D uncertain. This CDR3 has 15 amino acids. V gave up 5 bases and J gave up 0 bases, with 13 bases separating them. Germline V gene data show CDR1 as SGHTA and CDR2 as FQGNSA. DNA of the CDR3: TGTGCCAGCAGCCTCCAGTTCGGCCTGAACACTGAAGCTTTCTTT. Translating gives CASSLQFGLNTEAFF.

This clonotype showed up just a few times. The chain is built from TRBV15 and TRBJ1-6; no clear D. The CDR3 is 13 amino acids. Between the trimmed V and J ends, which lost 0 bases and 10 bases, there was a span of 7 bases. Germline V CDR1 and CDR2: LNHNV, YYDKDF (reference sequence). The CDR3 loop is CATSRDPQSPLHF. CDR3 DNA: TGTGCCACCAGCAGAGATCCACAATCACCCCTCCACTTT.

This rearrangement joins TRBV9 to TRBJ1-1; D is uncertain. Germline lookup yields CDR1 SGDLS and CDR2 YYNGEE. The length of the CDR3 is 15 residues. V shed 0 bases and J shed 3 bases, with 12 bases lying between them. The CDR3 nucleotides read TGTGCCAGCAGCGTAGCGGCGGTTGAGGACACTGAAGCTTTCTTT. Translated: CASSVAAVEDTEAFF.

V gene TRBV12-3 or TRBV12-4 combines with J gene TRBJ2-3; D gene uncertain. V lost 3 bases and J lost 2, with 12 bases in between. This CDR3 has 15 amino acids. CDR3 protein: CASSFGRRSTDTQYF. In DNA, the CDR3 is TGTGCCAGCAGTTTCGGGCGCCGGTCCACAGATACGCAGTATTTT.

V and J are TRBV3-1 and TRBJ1-2; 9 nucleotides match TRBD1. Germline V gene lookup returns CDR1 LGHDT and CDR2 YNNKEL (reference sequence). The CDR3 has 13 residues. With V trimmed by 3 bases and J by 8 bases, 4 bases remained unmatched. The CDR3 sequence is CASSQGQGGGYTF. CDR3 DNA: TGTGCCAGCAGCCAGGGACAGGGAGGCGGCTACACCTTC.

The chain uses TRBV12-3 or TRBV12-4 and TRBJ2-2; D not resolved. Trimming pared 2 bases from V and 6 bases from J, leaving 13 bases between. The CDR3 is 15 residues long. The CDR3 reads CASSLLGNGPGELFF. DNA for the CDR3: TGTGCCAGCAGTTTACTGGGCAACGGTCCCGGGGAGCTGTTTTTT.

This clonotype has at least ten counts. The chain employs TRBV7-3 and TRBJ2-2, with 9 positions matching TRBD1. V lost 5 bases to trimming and J lost 4 bases; unmatched junction nucleotides: 5. The CDR3 consists of 15 residues. Germline V gene sequence: CDR1 SGHTA, CDR2 FQGTGA. The DNA for the CDR3 is TGTGCCAGCAGCGCCGGGACAGGGCCCACCGGGGAGCTGTTTTTT. Residues: CASSAGTGPTGELFF.

The V gene is TRBV6-5, the J gene TRBJ2-3, with D perhaps TRBD2 (5 bases). The CDR3 runs 14 residues. Per germline, CDR1 MNHEY and CDR2 SVGAGI. Deletions cut 6 bases from V and 0 bases from J, with 10 bases between. CDR3 protein: CASSPWTSTDTQYF. In DNA, the CDR3 is TGTGCCAGCAGCCCATGGACTAGCACAGATACGCAGTATTTT.

The gene calls are TRBV7-2 and TRBJ2-3; D perhaps matches TRBD2 (6 bases). CDR1 SGHTA and CDR2 FQGNSA come from the germline V gene. With 3 bases removed from V and 1 base from J, the gap between germline ends came to 14 bases. The length of the CDR3 is 16 residues. CDR3 protein: CASSLTSVSGTDTQYF. The CDR3 DNA follows: TGTGCCAGCAGCTTGACTAGTGTTAGCGGCACAGATACGCAGTATTTT.

This clonotype was recorded many times. V is TRBV5-1 and J is TRBJ2-1, with a possible D match to TRBD2 (6 bases). Germline V lookup: CDR1 SGHRS, CDR2 YFSETQ. The V end was cut by 5 bases, the J end by 0 bases, with 12 bases between. The CDR3 runs 15 residues. CDR3 residues: CASRRDGSSYNEQFF. In nucleotides, the CDR3 is TGCGCCAGCAGACGGGACGGGAGCTCCTACAATGAGCAGTTCTTC.

The gene calls are TRBV12-3 or TRBV12-4 and TRBJ2-7; TRBD1 agrees at 7 bases. The CDR3 spans 13 residues. Trimming at V came to 3 bases and at J to 6 bases, leaving 5 bases not matched to a gene. CDR3: CASSFRDSAEQYF. DNA of the CDR3: TGTGCCAGCAGTTTCCGGGACAGCGCCGAGCAGTACTTC.

Of note for this clonotype: A junction end diverges from the germline sequence, so it may reflect a read error. The gene calls are TRBV6-2 or TRBV6-3 and TRBJ1-1, with a tentative D call TRBD1 (5 bases). CDR1 is MNHEY and CDR2 is SVGEGT in the germline V gene. There are 13 residues in the CDR3. As DNA, the CDR3 is TGCCACCCGCACCCTCCGGGGCGGGATAAAGCTTTCTTT. It codes for CHPHPPGRDKAFF.

This clonotype has more than one count but fewer than ten. CDR3 sequence: CASSIWTGQNEQFF. The CDR3 region has the DNA TGCGCCAGCAGCATATGGACGGGGCAGAATGAGCAGTTCTTC. The chain combines TRBV5-1 with TRBJ2-1; D possibly uses TRBD1 or TRBD2 (5 bases each). Trimming shortened V by 4 bases and J by 7 bases, and 15 bases separated the two germline ends. The length of the CDR3 is 14 residues. Germline assignment: CDR1 SGHRS and CDR2 YFSETQ.

This clonotype showed up just a few times. The chain couples TRBV7-2 to TRBJ2-7; maybe TRBD2 (6 bases). The CDR3 sequence is 13 residues long. Germline V gives CDR1 SGHTA, CDR2 FQGNSA. V was trimmed by 5 bases and J by 3 bases, leaving 11 bases between them. The CDR3 DNA sequence: TGTGCCAGCAGCAGGGACTGGGGCTACGAGCAGTACGTC. Translation gives CASSRDWGYEQYV.

The sample holds many counts of this clonotype. The chain links TRBV19 to TRBJ2-4; TRBD1 matches 8 bases. The CDR3 runs 12 residues. The J segment lost 9 bases and the V segment lost 9 bases, leaving 7 bases of the junction unmatched. Germline V lookup: CDR1 LNHDA, CDR2 SQIVND (reference sequence). Written as DNA, the CDR3 is TGTGCCAGCAACGGACAGGGAGGCATTCAGTACTTC. This translates into CASNGQGGIQYF. The complete variable domain, with remaining parts taken from reference TRBV19 and TRBJ2-4, reads DGGITQSPKYLFRKEGQNVTLSCEQNLNHDAMYWYRQDPGQGLRLIYYSQIVNDFQKGDIAEGYSVSREKKESFPLTVTSAQKNPTAFYLCASNGQGGIQYFGAGTRLSVL.

This clonotype showed up many times. V is TRBV12-3 or TRBV12-4 and J is TRBJ1-6; 8 nucleotides match TRBD1. The CDR3 consists of 14 residues. V shed 1 base and J 10 bases; nucleotides not matched to a gene: 3. Written as DNA, the CDR3 is TGTGCCAGCAGTTTAGGGGCAGGGGGCTCACCCCTCCACTTT. The encoded protein is CASSLGAGGSPLHF.

The rearrangement links TRBV6-6 to TRBJ2-1; 14 bases align to TRBD2. Trimming took 3 bases from V and 12 from J; bases not matched to a gene: 19. This CDR3 comprises 19 residues. Germline V CDR1 and CDR2: MNHNY, SVGAGI (reference sequence). CDR3 DNA: TGTGCCAGCAGTTATCCACAACTGACTAGCGGGGGGGTTACAGTTGTGCAGTTCTTC. Translation gives CASSYPQLTSGGVTVVQFF.

This clonotype was counted many times. The V gene is TRBV5-1, the J gene TRBJ2-5; D not certain. The CDR3 runs to 13 residues. V dropped 3 bases and J dropped 1 base, with 7 bases sitting between them. CDR1 and CDR2 from the germline V gene are SGHRS and YFSETQ. CDR3 nucleotide sequence: TGCGCCAGCAGCTCTCTCGTCCAAGAGACCCAGTACTTC. It translates to CASSSLVQETQYF.

The chain combines TRBV6-5 with TRBJ2-7, with TRBD1 as a possible D gene (5 bases). The germline V and J ends were trimmed by 2 bases and 3 bases, with 5 bases remaining between them. In germline, CDR1 is MNHEY, CDR2 SVGAGI. CDR3 size: 12 residues. CDR3 loop: CASSYQGYEQYF. The CDR3 bases are TGTGCCAGCAGTTACCAGGGCTACGAGCAGTACTTC.

V is TRBV18 and J is TRBJ2-1; TRBD2 might be the D (6 bases). Trimming cost V 10 bases and J 10 bases, with 17 bases left between them. The CDR3 totals 12 residues. Per the germline V gene, CDR1 is KGHSH and CDR2 is LQKENI. The CDR3 is CATAYEGREQFF. Here the CDR3 DNA reads TGTGCCACCGCGTATGAGGGGAGGGAGCAGTTCTTC.

The chain uses TRBV15 and TRBJ2-3; the D is unclear. This CDR3 is built from 13 residues. V lost 8 bases and J lost 8, with 17 bases in between. The germline V gene encodes CDR1 LNHNV and CDR2 YYDKDF (reference sequence). CDR3 in amino acids: CATAVSRAVTQYF. The DNA for the CDR3 is TGTGCCACCGCAGTTAGCCGGGCCGTTACGCAGTATTTT. Filled out from reference TRBV15 and TRBJ2-3, the complete variable domain reads DAMVIQNPRYQVTQFGKPVTLSCSQTLNHNVMYWYQQKSSQAPKLLFHYYDKDFNNEADTPDNFQSRRPNTSFCFLDIRSPGLGDTAMYLCATAVSRAVTQYFGPGTRLTVL.

This clonotype was seen at least ten times. V usage is TRBV6-5 and J usage is TRBJ2-7, with D tentatively TRBD1 (7 bases). The germline V gene encodes CDR1 MNHEY and CDR2 SVGAGI. The germline V and J ends were trimmed by 2 bases and 6 bases, with 17 bases remaining between them. The CDR3 loop spans 15 amino acids. The DNA for the CDR3 is TGTGCCAGCAGTTACCGGGTGTCAGGGGGGCGCGAGCAGTACTTC. This codes for CASSYRVSGGREQYF.

This clonotype was found many times. One junction end does not reproduce the germline sequence, and a read error may be involved. This chain joins TRBV12-3 or TRBV12-4 and TRBJ1-5; D not certain. This CDR3 has 13 residues. As DNA, the CDR3 is TGCGCCAGCAGCTTGGCTGGCGATCAGCCCCAGCATTTT. Its protein product is CASSLAGDQPQHF.

The sample holds one count of this clonotype. The chain employs TRBV5-4 and TRBJ2-5; D is unresolved. Germline CDR1 and CDR2: SGHNT and YYREEE (reference sequence). V dropped 0 bases and J dropped 5 bases, with 14 bases sitting between them. The CDR3 has 15 residues. The CDR3 loop reads CASSLVSGPRETQYF. CDR3 DNA sequence: TGTGCCAGCAGCTTGGTTTCGGGCCCCAGGGAGACCCAGTACTTC.

This clonotype was detected only a few times. This chain links TRBV5-1 with TRBJ1-2; D unclear. CDR1 is SGHRS, CDR2 YFSETQ, per germline. CDR3 size: 13 residues. The V end lost 4 bases, the J end lost 7 bases, and 14 bases lay between the germline ends. The CDR3 loop is CASSDQTRTGYTF. CDR3 in DNA: TGCGCCAGCAGCGACCAGACCCGGACTGGCTACACCTTC. The full variable domain, completed using reference TRBV5-1 and TRBJ1-2, is KAGVTQTPRYLIKTRGQQVTLSCSPISGHRSVSWYQQTPGQGLQFLFEYFSETQRNKGNFPGRFSGRQFSNSRSEMNVSTLELGDSALYLCASSDQTRTGYTFGSGTRLTVV.

This clonotype was counted at least ten times. The chain recombines TRBV20-1 with TRBJ2-3; 14 nucleotides align to TRBD2. The CDR3 spans 15 residues. Germline V CDR1 and CDR2: DFQATT, SNEGSKA (reference sequence). The ends lost 5 bases at V and 1 base at J; junction bases unmatched: 2. The chain's CDR3 is CSAAGLAGGTDTQYF. In DNA form, the CDR3 reads TGCAGTGCTGCGGGACTAGCGGGGGGCACAGATACGCAGTATTTT.

This clonotype was observed a few times. The chain links TRBV11-2 to TRBJ1-1; 7 positions match TRBD1. Germline V gene sequence: CDR1 SGHAT, CDR2 FQNNGV. V was pared by 6 bases and J by 5 bases, with 12 bases of the junction left unmatched. The CDR3 runs 15 residues. The CDR3 DNA sequence: TGTGCCAGCAGACCTCTTGAGGGGGCTCGGACTGAAGCTTTCTTT. Amino acids: CASRPLEGARTEAFF.

The chain has TRBV20-1 and TRBJ1-2; D call uncertain. Germline V gives CDR1 DFQATT, CDR2 SNEGSKA (reference sequence). This CDR3 has 13 amino acids. V shed 0 bases and J shed 11 bases, with 16 bases lying between them. CDR3 protein: CSARDTIGRWYTF. The DNA for the CDR3 is TGCAGTGCTAGAGATACTATTGGGCGGTGGTACACCTTC.

Remarks on this clonotype: A single base separates this from a much larger clone, so it may be a read error. The CDR3 does not close with the conserved phenylalanine or tryptophan, likely indicating a read error. V usage is TRBV9 and J usage is TRBJ2-5; D possibly corresponds to TRBD2 (6 bases). There are 16 residues in the CDR3. V was shortened by 6 bases and J by 1 base, with 19 bases between the two germline ends. Germline CDR1 reads SGDLS; CDR2 reads YYNGEE. In DNA, the CDR3 is TGTGCCAGCACAAAAAGTGGGGCGGGGAGCCAAGAGACCCAGTACTTA. Its protein is CASTKSGAGSQETQYL.

This clonotype was seen at least ten times. The chain has TRBV7-2 and TRBJ2-5; 10 bases fit TRBD2. The germline CDR1 and CDR2 sequences are SGHTA and FQGNSA. There are 17 residues in the CDR3. Unmatched junction bases numbered 9, after V lost 0 bases and J lost 5 bases. This chain's CDR3 is CASSLALRLAGQETQYF. CDR3 nucleotides: TGTGCCAGCAGCTTAGCGCTGCGACTAGCGGGTCAGGAGACCCAGTACTTC.